This TCR beta chain was found in a study of blood T cell repertoires in COVID-19. Study in general: Nucleic acid was either cDNA or gDNA, and it came from T cells, B-cell-depleted T cells, or PBMCs.

Sequenced by immunoSEQ multiplex PCR; TCRdb stores in-frame clones only, minus some. Here the sample spans around 87,000 clones, 77% being singletons. Sample: peripheral blood. This clonotype was sampled from an elderly woman with acute or convalescent COVID-19.

CDR3 DNA sequence: TGTGCCAGCAGCAACAGGGTCACTGAAGCTTTCTTT. Translating it yields CASSNRVTEAFF. The genes are TRBV2 and TRBJ1-1, with a possible D match to TRBD1 (6 bases). CDR1 and CDR2 (germline): SNHLY, FYNNEI. V was clipped by 6 bases and J by 4 bases, with 9 bases between them. The CDR3 length is 12 residues.